The 14 T cell receptor beta chains listed next were all sequenced from one sample in a study of glioma-infiltrating T cells after dendritic cell vaccination (dated by TCRdb to 2015 to 2016). This sample's time point label indicates: after dendritic cell vaccination, including at tumor progression/relapse. The library was produced with the immunoSEQ multiplex PCR assay. TCRdb carries this immuneACCESS record with in-frame sequences only. Its versions omit some clonotypes, under half of them owing to an unresolved V gene in the studies checked, with the rest unexplained. The sample table shows 98,000 or so clones, and 75% to 90% are seen once. In total, the top ten clones hold roughly 5.5% of the sample. Material: blood, obtained after dendritic cell vaccination. These receptors were collected from a human donor with glioblastoma.

This rearrangement joins TRBV6-6 to TRBJ1-4, with D possibly TRBD1 on 5 matching bases. V was shortened by 2 bases and J by 6 bases, with 13 bases between the two germline ends. Germline assignment: CDR1 MNHNY and CDR2 SVGAGI (reference sequence). The CDR3 consists of 15 residues. The CDR3: CASSYLAGSDEKLFF. Written as DNA, the CDR3 is TGTGCCAGCAGTTACCTGGCAGGGTCGGATGAAAAACTGTTTTTT.

The gene calls are TRBV5-4 and TRBJ2-1; a possible D gene is TRBD2 (7 bases). The CDR3 sequence is 15 residues long. V was shortened by 4 bases and J by 0 bases, with 11 bases between the two germline ends. Germline values: CDR1 SGHNT, CDR2 YYREEE (reference sequence). CDR3 sequence (DNA): TGTGCCAGCAGCCCGGGGGGCAGCTCCTACAATGAGCAGTTCTTC. Translated: CASSPGGSSYNEQFF.

This clone was seen a single time. The V gene is TRBV10-3, the J gene TRBJ2-5, with a weak D call TRBD1 (6 bases). The V gene lost 3 bases and the J gene lost 0 bases, with 14 bases spanning the gap. The germline V gene encodes CDR1 ENHRY and CDR2 SYGVKD. CDR3 length: 16 amino acids. The DNA of the CDR3 is TGTGCCATCAGTGAACCAGGGGAGCGGTACCAAGAGACCCAGTACTTC. Its protein product is CAISEPGERYQETQYF.

This chain joins TRBV6-1 and TRBJ2-7; a weak D match, TRBD2 (5 bases). Deletions cut 6 bases from V and 3 bases from J, with 9 bases between. CDR1 and CDR2 (germline): MNHNS, SASEGT. The CDR3 totals 12 residues. CDR3 protein: CASRGENYEQYF. The DNA of the CDR3 is TGTGCCAGCAGGGGAGAAAACTACGAGCAGTACTTC.

In this sample, this clone turned up once. The chain employs TRBV28 and TRBJ2-7, with D perhaps matching TRBD2 (6 bases). Germline CDR1 MDHEN, CDR2 SYDVKM. V lost 5 bases and J lost 5, with 13 bases in between. This CDR3 has 13 amino acids. In nucleotides, the CDR3 is TGTGCCAGCAGTCCTGGAGGGGAACACGAGCAGTACTTC. It is translated as CASSPGGEHEQYF.

V is TRBV18 and J is TRBJ2-1; 10 nucleotides agree with TRBD2. The CDR3 runs to 17 residues. CDR1 KGHSH and CDR2 LQKENI come from the germline V gene. The junction had 6 bases not matched to a gene; V was cut back by 3 bases and J by 1 base. The DNA of the CDR3 is TGTGCCAGCTCACCTATACGGACTAGCGGTTCCTACAATGAGCAGTTCTTC. Its translation is CASSPIRTSGSYNEQFF.

This chain connects TRBV5-1 to TRBJ1-4; D might be TRBD1 (5 bases). The CDR3 extends over 16 amino acids. Germline V gene sequence: CDR1 SGHRS, CDR2 YFSETQ. V was cut by 0 bases and J by 6 bases, with 15 bases left in between. CDR3 region: CASSLGSGRVDEKLFF. As DNA, the CDR3 is TGCGCCAGCAGCTTGGGTTCTGGCAGGGTGGATGAAAAACTGTTTTTT.

There are a few counts of this clone. The chain employs TRBV5-4 and TRBJ1-2; unclear D gene. The CDR3 sequence is 13 residues long. V shed 4 bases and J shed 1 base, with 8 bases lying between them. Germline V lookup: CDR1 SGHNT, CDR2 YYREEE (reference sequence). In DNA, the CDR3 is TGTGCCAGCAGCGACACGCATAACTATGGCTACACCTTC. It codes for CASSDTHNYGYTF.

The V gene is TRBV19, the J gene TRBJ1-5; the D is unclear. This CDR3 has 15 residues. Germline V gene data show CDR1 as LNHDA and CDR2 as SQIVND (reference sequence). The V end was cut by 3 bases, the J end by 0 bases, with 9 bases between. The CDR3 protein is CASSIRRDSNQPQHF. The DNA of the CDR3 is TGTGCCAGTAGTATTAGGCGGGATAGCAATCAGCCCCAGCATTTT.

The rearrangement uses TRBV7-3 and TRBJ1-1; unclear D gene. Germline V gene lookup returns CDR1 SGHTA and CDR2 FQGTGA. The CDR3 length is 14 residues. Trimming shortened V by 3 bases and J by 3 bases, and 11 bases separated the two germline ends. CDR3 sequence (DNA): TGTGCCAGCAGCTTGACTAGGGTAGACACTGAAGCTTTCTTT. It is translated as CASSLTRVDTEAFF.

This sequence joins TRBV2 and TRBJ1-1, with unresolved D. CDR1 SNHLY and CDR2 FYNNEI come from the germline V gene. The CDR3 spans 14 residues. The V gene lost 4 bases and the J gene lost 4 bases, with 13 bases spanning the gap. DNA of the CDR3: TGTGCCAGCAGTGGGGTGGCCCCGGGCACTGAAGCTTTCTTT. Residues: CASSGVAPGTEAFF.

The genes are TRBV6-5 and TRBJ1-1, with D perhaps TRBD1 (5 bases). Germline V gives CDR1 MNHEY, CDR2 SVGAGI. V lost 4 bases, J lost 4 bases, and 10 bases lay in between. The CDR3 has 13 residues. The CDR3 sequence: CASSLVQGTEAFF. The DNA for the CDR3 is TGTGCCAGCAGTTTGGTTCAGGGCACTGAAGCTTTCTTT.

The J gene is TRBJ2-5, the V gene TRBV28; 15 bases are shared with TRBD2. V trimming: 5 bases; J trimming: 2 bases; junction bases outside the gene matches: 6. This CDR3 spans 17 amino acids. The germline V gene encodes CDR1 MDHEN and CDR2 SYDVKM. The CDR3 coding sequence is TGTGCCAGCAGTAGAACGGGACTAGCGGGAGGTCAAGAGACCCAGTACTTC. It yields the protein CASSRTGLAGGQETQYF.

The rearrangement links TRBV27 to TRBJ2-7; 11 nucleotides agree with TRBD2. This CDR3 comprises 15 residues. Germline trimming cut 6 bases from V and 4 bases from J; bases unmatched to any gene: 8. CDR1 is MNHEY, CDR2 SMNVEV, per germline (reference sequence). CDR3 amino acids: CASSPVGTSGYEQYF. The CDR3 DNA follows: TGTGCCAGCAGCCCAGTCGGGACTAGCGGATACGAGCAGTACTTC.